This T cell receptor beta chain was captured by sequencing in a study of cytomegalovirus exposure and HLA in healthy donors. Study-level information: Around 200 million T cells yielded 120 million or so unique TCR beta sequences, as an earlier analysis found. Study results and caveats: Earlier analysis found most TCR beta V segments productive about 87% or about 30% of the time.

The PCR employed 60 Vbeta primers together with 13 Jbeta primers. The table came from immunoSEQ multiplex PCR; TCRdb's copy has only in-frame clones and leaves some out. Of 90,000 to 100,000 clones listed, around 10% are singletons. The CDR3 is made up of 15 amino acids. CDR1 and CDR2 (germline): SSHAT, FNYEAQ (reference sequence). A note on this clone: Its specificity is not known. The germline gene is not matched at one end of the junction; a read error may be the cause.

The V gene is TRBV7-7, the J gene TRBJ2-1, with 10 bases that match TRBD2. The sequence came from a man aged 45-65 years in good health and CMV-seropositive. Source material: PBMCs. The CDR3 here is CASSLTLAGDNEQFF. The CDR3, as DNA: TGTGCTAGCAGCTTAACGCTAGCGGGAGACAATGAGCAGTTCTTC.